These T cell receptor beta chains were read from a single sample in a study of T cells expressing NK-cell markers. TCRdb reprocessed the 5' RACE reads and reports one entry per CDR3 protein, with no DNA. This sample's table reports some 460,000 distinct CDR3 sequences. The sequencing input was blood T cells: a sorted CD56 or NKG2C T cell subset, CD4+ or CD8+ T cells, or bulk PBMC T cells (not recorded which). Receptors originate from a woman aged 45 to 65 in good health. Each CDR3 is given with its conserved first and last residue.

j_call | v_call | cdr3_aa
TRBJ2-3 | TRBV18 | CASSPISGTTDTQYF
TRBJ2-1 | TRBV7-2 | CASSLSLGVYNEQFF
TRBJ2-1 | TRBV20-1 | CSAGTDDNEQFF
TRBJ1-2 | TRBV5-1 | CASSDDGGYTF
TRBJ1-3 | TRBV24-1 | CATSDLRSGNTIYF
TRBJ2-5 | TRBV5-1 | CASSWEQETQYF
TRBJ1-4 | TRBV7-9 | CASSSRQGFDAPEKLFF
TRBJ2-1 | TRBV6-5 | CASSYVPGGLNEQFF
TRBJ2-3 | TRBV27 | CASSSDLLNTQYF
TRBJ2-1 | TRBV24-1 | CATSGGGKSSYNEQFF
TRBJ1-5 | TRBV20-1 | CSAWDRGSQPQHF
TRBJ1-5 | TRBV3-1 | CASSQGATVNQPQHF
TRBJ1-1 | TRBV18 | CASSPTGIGQGGGEAFF
TRBJ2-1 | TRBV30 | CAWFAQGNYNEQFF
TRBJ1-1 | TRBV10-3 | CAISGLSGQRAFF
TRBJ2-5 | TRBV20-1 | CSAPLVRLGETQYF
TRBJ1-1 | TRBV5-5 | CASSRWAGPPNTEAFF
TRBJ2-1 | TRBV30 | CAWSPGGPGEQFF